This T cell receptor (beta chain) was identified during a study of blood T cell repertoires in COVID-19. Only in-frame clones appear in the TCRdb table, and some are missing; sequencing was by immunoSEQ multiplex PCR. The sample has 150,000 to 200,000 clones; approximately 89% are singletons. The sequence was obtained from a woman aged 55-70 years with acute or convalescent COVID-19. The sequenced material came from peripheral blood.

The CDR3 DNA sequence: TGTGCCAGCAGGAGAGACAGGGCGGATGAAAAACTGTTTTTT. It encodes CASRRDRADEKLFF. The chain recombines TRBV2 with TRBJ1-4; TRBD1 matches at 7 bases. V was clipped by 6 bases and J by 6 bases; unmatched bases: 7. Germline CDR1 SNHLY, CDR2 FYNNEI. The CDR3 sequence is 14 residues long.